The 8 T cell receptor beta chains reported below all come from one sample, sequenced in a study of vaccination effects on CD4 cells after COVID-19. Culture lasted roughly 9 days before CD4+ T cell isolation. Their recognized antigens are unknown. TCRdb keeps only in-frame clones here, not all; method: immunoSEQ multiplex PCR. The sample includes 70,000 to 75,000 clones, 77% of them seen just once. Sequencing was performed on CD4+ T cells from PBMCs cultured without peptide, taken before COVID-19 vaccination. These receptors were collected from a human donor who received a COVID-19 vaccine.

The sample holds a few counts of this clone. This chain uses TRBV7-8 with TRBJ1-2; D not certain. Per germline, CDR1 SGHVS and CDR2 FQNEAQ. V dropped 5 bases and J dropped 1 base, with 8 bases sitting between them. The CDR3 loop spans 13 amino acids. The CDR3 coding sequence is TGTGCCAGCAGCGCAACAGTTAACTATGGCTACACCTTC. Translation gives CASSATVNYGYTF.

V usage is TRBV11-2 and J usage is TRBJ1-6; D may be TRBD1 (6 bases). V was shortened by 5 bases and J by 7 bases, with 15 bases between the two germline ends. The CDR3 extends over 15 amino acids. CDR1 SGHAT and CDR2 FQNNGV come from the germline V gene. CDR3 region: CASSAPWDTNSPLHF. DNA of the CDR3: TGTGCCAGCAGCGCCCCATGGGACACGAATTCACCCCTCCACTTT. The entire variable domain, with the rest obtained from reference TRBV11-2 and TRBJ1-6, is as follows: EAGVAQSPRYKIIEKRQSVAFWCNPISGHATLYWYQQILGQGPKLLIQFQNNGVVDDSQLPKDRFSAERLKGVDSTLKIQPAKLEDSAVYLCASSAPWDTNSPLHFGNGTRLTVT.

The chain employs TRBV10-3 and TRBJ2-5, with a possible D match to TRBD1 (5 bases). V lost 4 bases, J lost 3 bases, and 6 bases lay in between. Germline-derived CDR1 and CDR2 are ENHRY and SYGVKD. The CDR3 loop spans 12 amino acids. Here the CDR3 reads CAISAREETQYF. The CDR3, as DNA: TGTGCCATCAGTGCCAGGGAAGAGACCCAGTACTTC.

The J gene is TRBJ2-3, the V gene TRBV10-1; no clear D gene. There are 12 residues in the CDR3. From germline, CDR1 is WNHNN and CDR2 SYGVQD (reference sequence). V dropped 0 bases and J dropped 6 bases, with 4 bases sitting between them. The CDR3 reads CASSESRDTQYF. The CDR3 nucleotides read TGCGCCAGCAGTGAGTCGAGGGATACGCAGTATTTT.

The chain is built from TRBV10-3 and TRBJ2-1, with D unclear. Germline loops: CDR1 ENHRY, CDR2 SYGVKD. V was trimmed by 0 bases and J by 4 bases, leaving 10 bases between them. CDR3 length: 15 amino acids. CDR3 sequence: CAISESGSLYNEQFF. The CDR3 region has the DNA TGTGCCATCAGTGAGTCTGGGTCTCTATACAATGAGCAGTTCTTC.

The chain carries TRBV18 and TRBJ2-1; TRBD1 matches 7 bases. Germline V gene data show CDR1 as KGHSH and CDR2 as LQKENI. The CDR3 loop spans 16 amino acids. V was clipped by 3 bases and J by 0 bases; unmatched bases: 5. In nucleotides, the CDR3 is TGTGCCAGCTCACCCGCGACAGGGAGCTCCTACAATGAGCAGTTCTTC. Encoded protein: CASSPATGSSYNEQFF.

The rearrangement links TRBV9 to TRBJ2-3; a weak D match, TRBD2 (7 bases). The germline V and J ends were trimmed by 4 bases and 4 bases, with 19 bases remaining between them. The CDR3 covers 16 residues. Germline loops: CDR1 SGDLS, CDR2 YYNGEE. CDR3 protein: CASSHGGGRSADTQYF. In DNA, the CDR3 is TGTGCCAGCAGCCATGGGGGGGGCAGGTCCGCAGATACGCAGTATTTT.

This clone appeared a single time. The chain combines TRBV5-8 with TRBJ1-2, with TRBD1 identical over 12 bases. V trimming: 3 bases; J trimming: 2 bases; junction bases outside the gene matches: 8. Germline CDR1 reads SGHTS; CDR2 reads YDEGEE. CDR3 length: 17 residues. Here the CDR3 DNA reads TGTGCCAGCAGCTCACGGGACAGGGGGCTAACCAACTATGGCTACACCTTC. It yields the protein CASSSRDRGLTNYGYTF.